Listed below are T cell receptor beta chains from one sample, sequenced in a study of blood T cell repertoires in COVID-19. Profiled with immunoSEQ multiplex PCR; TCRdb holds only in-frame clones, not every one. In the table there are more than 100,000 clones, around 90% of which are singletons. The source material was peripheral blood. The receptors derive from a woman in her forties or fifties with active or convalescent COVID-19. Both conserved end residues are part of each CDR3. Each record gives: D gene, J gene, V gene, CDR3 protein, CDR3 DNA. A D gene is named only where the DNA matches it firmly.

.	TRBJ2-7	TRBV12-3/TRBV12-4	CASSFWTVEQYF	TGTGCCAGCAGTTTTTGGACAGTCGAGCAGTACTTC
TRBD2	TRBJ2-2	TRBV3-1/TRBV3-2	CASSPTGGPGELFF	TGTGCCAGCAGCCCCACGGGAGGGCCCGGGGAGCTGTTTTTT
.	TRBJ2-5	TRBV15	CATSRSLAGETQYF	TGTGCCACCAGCAGATCCCTAGCAGGAGAGACCCAGTACTTC
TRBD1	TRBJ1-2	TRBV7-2	CASSLVGDSTYGYTF	TGTGCCAGCAGCTTAGTAGGGGACAGCACCTATGGCTACACCTTC
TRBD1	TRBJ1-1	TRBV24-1	CATSDDRDTEAFF	TGTGCCACCAGTGATGACAGGGACACTGAAGCTTTCTTT
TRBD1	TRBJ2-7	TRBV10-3	CAISEPSQGQYYEQYF	TGTGCCATCAGTGAGCCGTCACAGGGACAGTACTACGAGCAGTACTTC
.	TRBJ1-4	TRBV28	CASSLLLGAGSTNEKLFF	TGTGCCAGCAGTTTACTCCTTGGGGCAGGTTCAACTAATGAAAAACTGTTTTTT
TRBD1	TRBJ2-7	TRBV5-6	CASSWDRGATYEQYF	TGTGCCAGCAGCTGGGACAGGGGAGCCACCTACGAGCAGTACTTC
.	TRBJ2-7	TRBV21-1	CASSKGDYFPEQYF	TGTGCCAGCAGCAAAGGGGACTATTTCCCCGAGCAGTACTTC
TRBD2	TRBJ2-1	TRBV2	CASKDPGLAQYNEQFF	TGTGCCAGCAAGGACCCGGGACTAGCGCAATACAATGAGCAGTTCTTC
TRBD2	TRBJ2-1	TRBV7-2	CASSRAGDHYNEQFF	TGTGCCAGCAGCCGGGCGGGAGATCACTACAATGAGCAGTTCTTC